Listed below are T cell receptor beta chains from one sample, sequenced in a study of T cells in localized non-small cell lung cancer. TCRdb keeps only in-frame clones here, not all; method: immunoSEQ multiplex PCR. The sample lists approximately 24,000 clones; 75% to 95% were seen once. Source: peripheral blood, taken before any cancer treatment. These receptors came from a female donor at least 60 years old with stage II squamous cell lung carcinoma. Each CDR3 is given with its conserved first and last residue. Fields, in order: V gene, J gene, clone size, D gene, CDR3 protein, CDR3 DNA. D genes are given only for firm matches. Size tells how often a clone was seen (once, few, many) or the class of an expanded clone, and some rows leave it out.

TRBV4-3,TRBJ2-1,few,TRBD2,CASSRTAVASGGPTYNEQFF,TGCGCCAGCAGCCGAACAGCGGTGGCTAGCGGGGGGCCTACCTACAATGAGCAGTTCTTC
TRBV9,TRBJ2-7,once,TRBD2,CASSGTSGSYEQYF,TGTGCCAGCAGCGGCACTAGCGGGAGCTACGAGCAGTACTTC
TRBV7-2,TRBJ2-5,-,TRBD1,CASSLGGTVETQYF,TGTGCCAGCAGCTTAGGGGGGACAGTGGAGACCCAGTACTTC
TRBV7-9,TRBJ2-3,-,TRBD1,CASSFDREAYF,TGTGCCAGCAGCTTCGACAGGGAAGCGTATTTT
TRBV18,TRBJ1-1,-,TRBD1,CASSPWDRAEAFF,TGTGCCAGCTCACCATGGGACAGGGCCGAAGCTTTCTTT
TRBV29-1,TRBJ1-1,-,TRBD1,CSVPGQGHTEAFF,TGCAGCGTCCCGGGACAGGGACACACTGAAGCTTTCTTT
TRBV6-5,TRBJ2-7,few,-,CASSYSPSYEQYF,TGTGCCAGCAGTTACTCCCCATCCTACGAGCAGTACTTC
TRBV5-1,TRBJ1-3,-,-,CASSLDHRSGNTIYF,TGCGCCAGCAGCTTGGATCATAGGTCTGGAAACACCATATATTTT
TRBV5-6,TRBJ1-4,-,-,CASSFSTNEKLFF,TGTGCCAGCAGCTTCTCAACTAATGAAAAACTGTTTTTT
TRBV6-5,TRBJ1-2,-,-,CASSYSGRVYGYTF,TGTGCCAGCAGTTACTCGGGCAGGGTCTATGGCTACACCTTC
TRBV4-1,TRBJ2-3,-,-,CASSQEFLVSSTDTQYF,TGCGCCAGCAGCCAAGAATTCCTAGTCTCCAGCACAGATACGCAGTATTTT
TRBV4-2,TRBJ1-5,-,-,CASSQGRSNSNQPQHF,TGTGCCAGCAGCCAAGGGCGAAGTAATAGCAATCAGCCCCAGCATTTT
TRBV4-3,TRBJ1-2,-,-,CASSPDISGGYTF,TGCGCCAGCAGCCCTGACATCTCGGGGGGCTACACCTTC
TRBV30,TRBJ1-2,-,-,CAWRGSGSTYGYTF,TGTGCCTGGAGAGGATCGGGGAGCACCTATGGCTACACCTTC
TRBV5-1,TRBJ2-7,once,TRBD1,CASSFRGGTGNYEQYF,TGCGCCAGCAGCTTCAGGGGTGGGACAGGGAACTACGAGCAGTACTTC
TRBV4-1,TRBJ2-7,-,TRBD1,CASSSRTGGLYEQYF,TGCGCCAGCAGCTCCAGGACAGGTGGGTTGTACGAGCAGTACTTC
TRBV5-1,TRBJ2-2,-,TRBD2,CASSVQLAGGPSGELFF,TGCGCCAGCAGCGTACAACTCGCGGGGGGGCCGTCCGGGGAGCTGTTTTTT
TRBV30,TRBJ1-5,-,TRBD1,CAWSVLTGGGNQPQHF,TGTGCCTGGAGTGTACTGACAGGGGGTGGCAATCAGCCCCAGCATTTT
TRBV5-1,TRBJ1-3,-,-,CASSWDMSSGNTIYF,TGCGCCAGCAGCTGGGACATGAGCTCTGGAAACACCATATATTTT
TRBV5-5,TRBJ1-1,-,-,CASSTSKNTEAFF,TGTGCCAGCAGCACGTCGAAGAACACTGAAGCTTTCTTT
TRBV5-1,TRBJ2-5,once,TRBD1,CASSSGTGRYQETQYF,TGCGCCAGCAGCTCTGGGACAGGGCGATACCAAGAGACCCAGTACTTC
TRBV5-4,TRBJ1-6,-,-,CASSLKGDSPLHF,TGTGCCAGCAGCTTGAAGGGAGATTCACCCCTCCACTTT
TRBV30,TRBJ1-4,-,TRBD1,CAWNQGAVGEKLFF,TGTGCCTGGAACCAGGGGGCCGTGGGTGAAAAACTGTTTTTT
TRBV10-3,TRBJ2-7,-,TRBD1,CASRSIRDRGSYEQYF,TGTGCCAGCAGATCCATCCGGGACAGGGGGTCCTACGAGCAGTACTTC
TRBV6-1,TRBJ2-3,-,-,CASSEASGITDTQYF,TGTGCCAGCAGTGAAGCCTCAGGGATTACAGATACGCAGTATTTT
TRBV28,TRBJ2-7,-,-,CASSFGFYEQYF,TGTGCCAGCAGTTTCGGATTCTACGAGCAGTACTTC
TRBV2,TRBJ1-1,-,-,CASRPTANTEAFF,TGTGCCAGCAGGCCGACAGCGAACACTGAAGCTTTCTTT
TRBV4-3,TRBJ1-4,-,-,CASSQDVGATNEKLFF,TGCGCCAGCAGCCAAGATGTCGGCGCAACTAATGAAAAACTGTTTTTT
TRBV7-9,TRBJ2-7,-,TRBD1,CASSLGDRGGYEQYF,TGTGCCAGCAGCTTAGGGGACAGGGGAGGATACGAGCAGTACTTC
TRBV30,TRBJ2-7,few,-,CAWSRYRRGYEQYF,TGTGCCTGGAGTCGGTACAGGAGAGGGTACGAGCAGTACTTC
TRBV5-4,TRBJ2-6,-,-,CASSFSGANVLTF,TGTGCCAGCAGCTTTTCTGGGGCCAACGTCCTGACTTTC
TRBV11-2,TRBJ2-1,-,TRBD2,CASSSTSGGAVEQFF,TGTGCCAGCAGCTCGACTAGCGGGGGGGCGGTCGAGCAGTTCTTC
TRBV2,TRBJ2-1,-,TRBD1,CASKDRGFYNEQFF,TGTGCCAGCAAAGACAGGGGTTTCTACAATGAGCAGTTCTTC
TRBV30,TRBJ1-1,-,-,CAWNFGGGNTEAFF,TGTGCCTGGAACTTCGGGGGGGGGAACACTGAAGCTTTCTTT
TRBV6-1,TRBJ1-1,-,-,CASSEGQRAEAFF,TGTGCCAGCAGTGAAGGTCAGCGCGCTGAAGCTTTCTTT
TRBV2,TRBJ1-1,-,-,CASSHDSGNTEAFF,TGTGCCAGCAGTCATGACAGTGGGAACACTGAAGCTTTCTTT
TRBV5-1,TRBJ2-3,once,-,CASSLGFGTDTQYF,TGCGCCAGCAGCTTAGGTTTCGGCACAGATACGCAGTATTTT
TRBV19,TRBJ1-1,-,TRBD1,CASSPGQGPQVTEAFF,TGTGCCAGTAGCCCGGGACAGGGTCCCCAAGTCACTGAAGCTTTCTTT
TRBV30,TRBJ1-5,-,TRBD1,CAWGQDSNQPQHF,TGTGCCTGGGGACAGGATAGCAATCAGCCCCAGCATTTT
TRBV7-2,TRBJ1-2,-,-,CASSPGGSGGYTF,TGTGCCAGCAGCCCCGGGGGGTCTGGGGGCTACACCTTC
TRBV5-8,TRBJ2-7,-,-,CASSLDGAAYEQYF,TGTGCCAGCAGCTTGGATGGGGCAGCCTACGAGCAGTACTTC
TRBV6-6,TRBJ2-7,-,-,CASSYRAGSYEQYF,TGTGCCAGCAGTTACAGGGCAGGGTCATACGAGCAGTACTTC